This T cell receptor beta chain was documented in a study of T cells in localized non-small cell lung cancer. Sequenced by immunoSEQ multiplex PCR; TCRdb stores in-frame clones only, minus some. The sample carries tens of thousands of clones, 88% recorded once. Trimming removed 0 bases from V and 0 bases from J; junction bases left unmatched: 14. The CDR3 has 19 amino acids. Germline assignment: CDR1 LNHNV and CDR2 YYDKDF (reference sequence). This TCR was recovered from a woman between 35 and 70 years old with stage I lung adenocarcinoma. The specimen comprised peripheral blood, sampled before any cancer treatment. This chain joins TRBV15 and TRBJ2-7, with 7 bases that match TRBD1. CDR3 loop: CATSRDLTGRTSSSYEQYF. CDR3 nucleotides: TGTGCCACCAGCAGAGATCTGACAGGGCGAACTTCGAGCTCCTACGAGCAGTACTTC.